This is a list of T cell receptor beta chains from one sample in a study of T cells in Graves' hyperthyroidism and ophthalmopathy. One entry per CDR3 protein results from TCRdb running MiXCR on the multiplex PCR reads. The repertoire includes 490,000 or so distinct CDR3 sequences, around a fifth of them detected once, and approximately 49% sits in the top ten. The sequencing input was blood. These receptors were taken from a woman in her 70s with Graves' ophthalmopathy. The CDR3 runs from the conserved cysteine through the conserved F or W. The D gene is left open where the match is weak. Rows may omit the clone size; those that give it use once, few, many or a size class.

j_call: TRBJ2-1; v_call: TRBV7-2; clone_size: -; d_call: TRBD1; cdr3_nt: TGTGCCAGCAGCCTAACCACAGGGGGCGGAGAGCAGTTCTTC; cdr3_aa: CASSLTTGGGEQFF
j_call: TRBJ2-1; v_call: TRBV7-2; clone_size: few; d_call: -; cdr3_nt: TGTGCCAGCAGCGCCCTTGGAGGGGGCTACAATGAGCAGTTCTTC; cdr3_aa: CASSALGGGYNEQFF
j_call: TRBJ2-7; v_call: TRBV9; clone_size: -; d_call: TRBD2; cdr3_nt: TGTGCCAGCAGCGTAGCTGAGGGAACGGGAGGGATACACGAGCAGTACTTC; cdr3_aa: CASSVAEGTGGIHEQYF
j_call: TRBJ2-3; v_call: TRBV7-3; clone_size: many; d_call: TRBD2; cdr3_nt: TGTGCCAGCAGCCCAACGAGAAGCGGGGCAGATACGCAGTATTTT; cdr3_aa: CASSPTRSGADTQYF
j_call: TRBJ2-7; v_call: TRBV5-6; clone_size: -; d_call: TRBD2; cdr3_nt: TGTGCCAGCAGCCCCGGGACTAGCGGGAGTGGGGAGCAGTACTTC; cdr3_aa: CASSPGTSGSGEQYF
j_call: TRBJ2-4; v_call: TRBV3-1; clone_size: few; d_call: -; cdr3_nt: TGTGCCAGCAGCCAAGTTACCCAGGGAGCCAAAAACATTCAGTACTTC; cdr3_aa: CASSQVTQGAKNIQYF
j_call: TRBJ1-5; v_call: TRBV29-1; clone_size: many; d_call: -; cdr3_nt: TGCAGCGCGGGAGGGACGTCGGAGCCCCAGCATTTT; cdr3_aa: CSAGGTSEPQHF
j_call: TRBJ2-1; v_call: TRBV7-2; clone_size: -; d_call: TRBD2; cdr3_nt: TGTGCCAGCAGCTTAGAAGGTAGCGGGAGGGCCACGTACAATGAGCAGTTCTTC; cdr3_aa: CASSLEGSGRATYNEQFF
j_call: TRBJ2-7; v_call: TRBV5-1; clone_size: many; d_call: TRBD2; cdr3_nt: TGCGCCAGCAGCTCTGCTCCGGGACTAGCGGGAGGCCACGAGCAGTACTTC; cdr3_aa: CASSSAPGLAGGHEQYF
j_call: TRBJ1-2; v_call: TRBV20-1; clone_size: -; d_call: TRBD1; cdr3_nt: TGCAGTGCTCTTGGACAGGGGAACAACTATGGCTACACCTTC; cdr3_aa: CSALGQGNNYGYTF
j_call: TRBJ2-5; v_call: TRBV6-1; clone_size: few; d_call: -; cdr3_nt: TGTGCCAGCAGTCTTCAGTGGGGCCCATACGCCCAGTACTTC; cdr3_aa: CASSLQWGPYAQYF
j_call: TRBJ2-7; v_call: TRBV19; clone_size: -; d_call: TRBD1; cdr3_nt: TGTGCCAGTAGTATAAGTCGCGGGACAGGTGGCTACGAGCAGTACTTC; cdr3_aa: CASSISRGTGGYEQYF
j_call: TRBJ2-2; v_call: TRBV10-3; clone_size: -; d_call: -; cdr3_nt: TGTGCCATCACCCCGACTGAGACACGCACCGGGGAGCTGTTTTTT; cdr3_aa: CAITPTETRTGELFF
j_call: TRBJ2-7; v_call: TRBV19; clone_size: -; d_call: TRBD1; cdr3_nt: TGTGCCAGTAGCGACAGGGGGCGCGCCGAGCAGTACTTC; cdr3_aa: CASSDRGRAEQYF
j_call: TRBJ2-5; v_call: TRBV20-1; clone_size: -; d_call: -; cdr3_nt: TGCAGTGCTAGTTGGGCGGAGAGCAGCCAAGAGACCCAGTACTTC; cdr3_aa: CSASWAESSQETQYF
j_call: TRBJ1-2; v_call: TRBV25-1; clone_size: -; d_call: -; cdr3_nt: TGTGCCAGCAGTGAAGCAGGAGATGCCTATGGCTACACCTTC; cdr3_aa: CASSEAGDAYGYTF
j_call: TRBJ1-2; v_call: TRBV7-2; clone_size: -; d_call: -; cdr3_nt: TGTGCCAGCAGCTTAGATACAGGGAGGAATGGCTACACCTTC; cdr3_aa: CASSLDTGRNGYTF
j_call: TRBJ2-2; v_call: TRBV20-1; clone_size: few; d_call: TRBD2; cdr3_nt: TGCAGTGCCGGGGGGAGTGCGGGAGATTCTGGCACCGGGGAGCTGTTTTTT; cdr3_aa: CSAGGSAGDSGTGELFF
j_call: TRBJ2-5; v_call: TRBV28; clone_size: once; d_call: -; cdr3_nt: TGTGCCAGCAGACCCCCTGCGCGGCGTTGGGAGACCCAGTACTTC; cdr3_aa: CASRPPARRWETQYF
j_call: TRBJ2-3; v_call: TRBV3-1; clone_size: few; d_call: TRBD2; cdr3_nt: TGTGCCAGCAGCCAAGCTCTTCCGGGACTAGCTCCGACAGATACGCAGTATTTT; cdr3_aa: CASSQALPGLAPTDTQYF
j_call: TRBJ2-5; v_call: TRBV7-6; clone_size: few; d_call: -; cdr3_nt: TGTGCCAGCACAGGGGACCGGGAGACCCAGTACTTC; cdr3_aa: CASTGDRETQYF
j_call: TRBJ2-1; v_call: TRBV11-1; clone_size: many; d_call: -; cdr3_nt: TGTGCCAGCAGCTTTGGGCAGGGGACCTACAATGAGCAGTTCTTC; cdr3_aa: CASSFGQGTYNEQFF
j_call: TRBJ1-1; v_call: TRBV28; clone_size: few; d_call: -; cdr3_nt: TGTGCCAGCAGTACCCCGGCTGAAGCTTTCTTT; cdr3_aa: CASSTPAEAFF
j_call: TRBJ1-1; v_call: TRBV30; clone_size: few; d_call: -; cdr3_nt: TGTGCCTGGAGTTCAAGGGACACCCCGAACACTGAAGCTTTCTTT; cdr3_aa: CAWSSRDTPNTEAFF
j_call: TRBJ2-7; v_call: TRBV2; clone_size: few; d_call: TRBD1; cdr3_nt: TGTGCCAGCACCACCACGGGACAGGGCTGGGCCGAGCAGTACTTC; cdr3_aa: CASTTTGQGWAEQYF
j_call: TRBJ2-7; v_call: TRBV5-6; clone_size: -; d_call: TRBD1; cdr3_nt: TGTGCCAGCAGCTTGGCGGTGATTGCGGGACAGGGTCAATGGCAGTACTTC; cdr3_aa: CASSLAVIAGQGQWQYF
j_call: TRBJ1-4; v_call: TRBV6-1; clone_size: -; d_call: -; cdr3_nt: TGTGCCAGCAGAGCCACAGGTCAGGGGGAAAAACTGTTTTTT; cdr3_aa: CASRATGQGEKLFF
j_call: TRBJ2-1; v_call: TRBV28; clone_size: many; d_call: -; cdr3_nt: TGTGCCAGCAGTAGAGGACTGCCCGAGCAGTTCTTC; cdr3_aa: CASSRGLPEQFF
j_call: TRBJ1-6; v_call: TRBV20-1; clone_size: -; d_call: -; cdr3_nt: TGCAGTGCTAGAGATGCCAAGAGGAATTCACCCCTCCACTTT; cdr3_aa: CSARDAKRNSPLHF
j_call: TRBJ1-4; v_call: TRBV9; clone_size: -; d_call: TRBD1; cdr3_nt: TGTGCCAGCAGCGTAACCACGGGACAGCGAAATGAAAAACTGTTTTTT; cdr3_aa: CASSVTTGQRNEKLFF
j_call: TRBJ1-3; v_call: TRBV19; clone_size: -; d_call: TRBD1; cdr3_nt: TGTGCCAGTAGTGAAAAAGGGACAGCCTCTGGAAACACCATATATTTT; cdr3_aa: CASSEKGTASGNTIYF
j_call: TRBJ2-2; v_call: TRBV2; clone_size: few; d_call: -; cdr3_nt: TGTGCCACTCGACAGAGCCCAACCGGGGAGCTGTTTTTT; cdr3_aa: CATRQSPTGELFF
j_call: TRBJ1-5; v_call: TRBV10-1; clone_size: few; d_call: -; cdr3_nt: TGCGCCAGCACAAGTCCCATCAGATATAGCAATCAGCCCCAGCATTTT; cdr3_aa: CASTSPIRYSNQPQHF
j_call: TRBJ2-1; v_call: TRBV6-2/TRBV6-3; clone_size: many; d_call: TRBD2; cdr3_nt: TGTGCCAGCAGTTACTCGAGGGCTCTAGCGGGAGGTGTGGTCAATGAGCAGTTCTTC; cdr3_aa: CASSYSRALAGGVVNEQFF
j_call: TRBJ1-4; v_call: TRBV7-9; clone_size: -; d_call: TRBD1; cdr3_nt: TGTGCCAGCAGCTCGGGACAGGGGATTGAAAAACTGTTTTTT; cdr3_aa: CASSSGQGIEKLFF
j_call: TRBJ2-7; v_call: TRBV6-2/TRBV6-3; clone_size: -; d_call: TRBD1; cdr3_nt: TGTGCCAGCAGATGGACAGGCTCCTACGAGCAGTACTTC; cdr3_aa: CASRWTGSYEQYF
j_call: TRBJ2-3; v_call: TRBV12-3/TRBV12-4; clone_size: -; d_call: TRBD2; cdr3_nt: TGTGCCAGCAGTTTACCTCGCGCTAGCGGGTCCACAGATACGCAGTATTTT; cdr3_aa: CASSLPRASGSTDTQYF
j_call: TRBJ2-1; v_call: TRBV12-3/TRBV12-4; clone_size: once; d_call: -; cdr3_nt: TGTGCCAGCAGTTTTCGGTGGGCTGAGCAGTTCTTC; cdr3_aa: CASSFRWAEQFF